This T cell receptor (beta chain) is drawn from a study of T cells after yellow fever vaccination. Study at large: The fractions with low cell numbers were processed using SMART-Seq v4 Ultra Low Input.

TCRdb re-analysed the 5' RACE reads in MiXCR, keeping a single row per CDR3 protein. The sample includes 300,000 to 350,000 distinct CDR3 sequences, roughly 4.3% of them seen just once. Study-wide results and limits: Within FACS-sorted repertoires, abundant clonotypes contaminating from the bulk population could be present.

The CDR3 is 13 residues long. Germline V gene data show CDR1 as DFQATT and CDR2 as SNEGSKA (reference sequence). Trimming removed 5 bases from V and 4 bases from J, with 13 bases in between. This clonotype occurred many times. No antigen is known for it. This material consisted of PBMCs, taken 15 days after the yellow fever booster vaccination. The genes are TRBV20-1 and TRBJ2-3; D is unclear. The source of this sequence is a man aged 18 to 29 who received the YFV17D yellow fever vaccine. CDR3 region: CSALYGHPDTQYF. The CDR3 DNA follows: TGCAGTGCTCTATACGGCCATCCAGATACGCAGTATTTT.